This TCR beta chain was retrieved from a study of Graves' ophthalmopathy and Graves' hyperthyroidism. As to this clonotype: Its specificity is not known.

With 2 bases clipped from V and 8 bases from J, the junction kept 2 bases outside the gene matches. The CDR3 is 15 residues long. Germline loops: CDR1 MNHEY, CDR2 SVGAGI. Study-level findings and limits: Both an approximately 71% sensitivity and a roughly 72% specificity characterized the model's predictions of ophthalmopathy progression.

Diagnosis relied on clinical symptoms, serum thyroxine, TRAb, thyroid ultrasound and orbital computed tomography. The authors amplified TCR beta CDR3 regions from RNA transcripts. HTBI-primed first-round RT-PCR preceded second-round multiplex PCR. Using its own MiXCR run on the multiplex PCR reads, TCRdb lists one record per CDR3 protein. Of 150,000 to 200,000 distinct CDR3 sequences listed, approximately 40% are singletons. The chain employs TRBV6-5 and TRBJ1-6; the match to TRBD1 covers 11 bases. The receptor comes from a man aged 25 to 40 with Graves' ophthalmopathy. The sequencing sample was made of peripheral blood. DNA of the CDR3: TGTGCCAGCAGTTACGGGGGACAGGGGGATTCACCCCTCCACTTT. It encodes CASSYGGQGDSPLHF.